One sample yielded the 16 T cell receptor beta chains listed below, sequenced in a study of T cells after yellow fever vaccination. TCRdb recomputed calls from the 5' RACE reads with MiXCR, one row per CDR3 protein. The profile covers about 300,000 distinct CDR3 sequences, with around 3.9% appearing a single time and 24% taken by the ten largest. Specimen: PBMCs, collected 5 days after the yellow fever booster vaccination. The receptor source for this set is a man aged 18 to 30 who received the YFV17D yellow fever vaccine.

This clonotype was observed a few times. The chain combines TRBV9 with TRBJ2-3; unclear D gene. Between the trimmed V and J ends, which lost 0 bases and 5 bases, there was a span of 13 bases. This CDR3 spans 15 amino acids. The V gene's germline CDR1 is SGDLS and CDR2 YYNGEE. The CDR3 coding sequence is TGTGCCAGCAGCGTAGGAACGGCGTCCGGAGATACGCAGTATTTT. Translation: CASSVGTASGDTQYF.

The rearrangement links TRBV27 to TRBJ2-1; either TRBD1 or TRBD2 may fit D (5 bases each). In germline, CDR1 is MNHEY, CDR2 SMNVEV (reference sequence). Trimming pared 3 bases from V and 15 bases from J, leaving 27 bases between. This CDR3 has 16 amino acids. CDR3 region: CASSFVPIRDDKRRFF. The CDR3 DNA follows: TGTGCCAGCAGTTTTGTACCTATCCGGGACGATAAGAGACGGTTCTTC.

This clonotype came up many times. The rearrangement links TRBV5-6 to TRBJ2-7, with D hard to call. Trimming left V 2 bases short and J 2 bases short, with 11 bases between. This CDR3 region has 14 residues. Germline V gene sequence: CDR1 SGHDT, CDR2 YYEEEE. The CDR3 DNA sequence: TGTGCCAGCAGCTTCGTCGCGGCTACCTACGAGCAGTACTTC. As protein: CASSFVAATYEQYF.

This clonotype was seen more than once but under ten times. The chain joins TRBV6-5 to TRBJ2-2; TRBD2 agrees at 10 bases. From germline, CDR1 is MNHEY and CDR2 SVGAGI. V gave up 6 bases and J gave up 6 bases; unmatched junction bases: 4. The CDR3 has 14 residues. This CDR3 reads CASRSGGEAGELFF. The CDR3 DNA is TGTGCCAGCAGGAGCGGGGGGGAGGCCGGGGAGCTGTTTTTT.

This clonotype was seen many times. The V call is TRBV6-2 or TRBV6-3, the J call TRBJ2-1, with unresolved D. Trimming took off 5 bases at V and 2 bases at J, with 13 bases between the two ends. The CDR3 contains 15 residues. Per germline, CDR1 MNHEY and CDR2 SVGEGT. The CDR3 nucleotides read TGTGCCAGCAGTAGAGGACCCACCACCTACAATGAGCAGTTCTTC. Translated, it gives CASSRGPTTYNEQFF.

This clonotype has only a few counts. The V call is TRBV27, the J call TRBJ1-1; possibly TRBD1 for D (6 bases). This CDR3 comprises 19 residues. Germline lookup yields CDR1 MNHEY and CDR2 SMNVEV (reference sequence). V dropped 1 base and J dropped 2 bases, with 23 bases sitting between them. The DNA for the CDR3 is TGTGCCAGCAGTTTATTGGTCGTGGGTCGGGGGGCCGTCAACACTGAAGCTTTCTTT. Translated, it gives CASSLLVVGRGAVNTEAFF.

The rearrangement uses TRBV15 and TRBJ2-2, with 12 bases matching TRBD2. Germline V lookup: CDR1 LNHNV, CDR2 YYDKDF (reference sequence). The CDR3 runs to 17 residues. V dropped 4 bases and J dropped 0; count of bases not matched to a gene: 3. CDR3: CATSTGLAGSNTGELFF. The CDR3 region has the DNA TGTGCCACCAGCACCGGACTAGCGGGATCGAACACCGGGGAGCTGTTTTTT.

A few counts support this clonotype. The rearrangement joins TRBV5-1 to TRBJ1-1; 9 nucleotides line up with TRBD1. Germline CDR1 SGHRS, CDR2 YFSETQ. With 4 bases clipped from V and 7 bases from J, the junction kept 11 bases outside the gene matches. The CDR3 sequence is 15 residues long. DNA of the CDR3: TGCGCCAGCAGCCCGGGACAGGGCGTTGCCAATGAAGCTTTCTTT. Its protein product is CASSPGQGVANEAFF.

This clonotype appeared a few times. This sequence joins TRBV6-4 and TRBJ2-2; the D gene is possibly TRBD2 (6 bases). The germline gives CDR1 MRHNA, CDR2 SNTAGT. There are 14 residues in the CDR3. V lost 7 bases to trimming and J lost 3 bases, with 12 bases between them. This CDR3 is CASTDYPHTGELFF. For the CDR3, the DNA is TGTGCCAGCACGGACTACCCTCACACCGGGGAGCTGTTTTTT.

This clonotype was recorded at least ten times. DNA for the CDR3: TGTGCCAGCAGCTACCAGACTAGCACCTACGAGCAGTACGTC. It encodes CASSYQTSTYEQYV. The rearrangement uses TRBV7-2 and TRBJ2-7; TRBD2 matches at 7 bases. The CDR3 covers 14 residues. J was trimmed by 2 bases and V by 4 bases; bases with no gene match: 5. Germline V lookup: CDR1 SGHTA, CDR2 FQGNSA.

This clonotype was detected only a few times. V and J are TRBV4-2 and TRBJ1-2, with D tentatively TRBD1 (5 bases). Trimming left V 4 bases short and J 1 base short, with 13 bases between. CDR3 length equals 15 residues. Germline values: CDR1 LGHNA, CDR2 YNFKEQ. The CDR3: CASSRRQTNNYGYTF. CDR3 sequence (DNA): TGTGCCAGCAGCCGCCGACAGACGAATAACTATGGCTACACCTTC.

This clonotype was observed many times. The chain uses TRBV12-3 or TRBV12-4 and TRBJ1-4; D is perhaps TRBD1 (6 bases). The CDR3 runs 13 residues. The V and J ends lost 5 bases and 8 bases respectively, with 12 bases between them. The CDR3 loop reads CASSPRQEEKLFF. Here the CDR3 DNA reads TGTGCCAGCAGTCCCCGACAGGAGGAAAAACTGTTTTTT.

The chain is built from TRBV6-5 and TRBJ1-6, with 7 bases matching TRBD1. J gave up 9 bases and V 6 bases, and 2 bases lay outside the gene matches. The germline V gene has CDR1 MNHEY and CDR2 SVGAGI. The CDR3 extends over 12 amino acids. The chain's CDR3 is CASSRQGSPLHF. The CDR3 coding sequence is TGTGCCAGCAGCCGACAGGGTTCACCCCTCCACTTT.

This clonotype was recorded many times. The chain recombines TRBV7-2 with TRBJ1-1; D is unresolved. The CDR3 length is 13 residues. The V gene's germline CDR1 is SGHTA and CDR2 FQGNSA. The germline V and J ends were trimmed by 5 bases and 2 bases, with 9 bases remaining between them. CDR3 amino acids: CASSPGGNTEAFF. The DNA of the CDR3 is TGTGCCAGCAGCCCCGGTGGTAACACTGAAGCTTTCTTT.

There are a few counts of this clonotype. This chain joins TRBV5-4 and TRBJ2-2, with 10 bases aligning to TRBD2. Germline CDR1 reads SGHNT; CDR2 reads YYREEE (reference sequence). The V gene end was trimmed by 3 bases and the J gene end by 4 bases; junction bases not matched to a gene: 3. The CDR3 loop spans 15 amino acids. CDR3 DNA sequence: TGTGCCAGCAGCTCGAGCGGGGGGGCCACCGGGGAGCTGTTTTTT. Encoded protein: CASSSSGGATGELFF.

This clonotype has only a few counts. The V and J genes are TRBV5-4 and TRBJ1-2, with no clear D. The germline gives CDR1 SGHNT, CDR2 YYREEE (reference sequence). This CDR3 is 13 amino acids long. Deletions cut 5 bases from V and 0 bases from J, with 8 bases between. The CDR3 region has the DNA TGTGCCAGCAGTATTTATCCTAACTATGGCTACACCTTC. Translated: CASSIYPNYGYTF.